Detailed here is one TCR beta chain. V lost 5 bases to trimming and J lost 3 bases; unmatched junction nucleotides: 8. CDR3 length: 15 amino acids. Germline lookup yields CDR1 LNHDA and CDR2 SQIVND (reference sequence). This sample is drawn from a study of blood T cell repertoires in COVID-19. Across the study: The study drew acute and convalescent COVID-19 samples from the United States, Italy and Spain.

Sequencing was performed with immunoSEQ multiplex PCR; in TCRdb, only in-frame clones are kept and a portion is missing. The sample lists approximately 220,000 clones, around four fifths occurring once. Sequencing used peripheral blood. The chain links TRBV19 to TRBJ2-7; 9 bases line up with TRBD1. The clonotype was recovered from a man between 40 and 49 years old with acute or convalescent COVID-19. The CDR3 nucleotides read TGTGCCAGTAGTTCGAACAGGGGGCGCTTCTACGAGCAGTACTTC. It translates to CASSSNRGRFYEQYF.